Following are 20 T cell receptor beta chains from one sample sequenced in a study of shared T cell receptors in the human thymus. This table comes from immunoSEQ multiplex PCR, and its TCRdb copy is limited to in-frame clones, with some not included. The data show hundreds of thousands of clones, more than 75% seen once. The same data also went into a second study, on human thymus T cells.

Sequenced input: thymocytes. The receptors derive from a boy younger than two with a congenital heart defect.

J is TRBJ2-7 and V is TRBV15; D is possibly TRBD1 (5 bases). The CDR3 has 14 amino acids. The germline CDR1 and CDR2 sequences are LNHNV and YYDKDF (reference sequence). Trimming removed 1 base at V and 5 bases at J, with 12 bases between. CDR3 bases: TGTGCCACCAGCAGAGGTTGGGGCGACCACGAGCAGTACTTC. It yields the protein CATSRGWGDHEQYF.

The chain combines TRBV19 with TRBJ1-6, with D maybe TRBD1 (5 bases). The V gene lost 6 bases and the J gene lost 7 bases, with 16 bases spanning the gap. This CDR3 comprises 15 residues. CDR1 is LNHDA, CDR2 SQIVND, per germline (reference sequence). For the CDR3, the DNA is TGTGCCAGTAGCCTATGGTCGACAGAAAATTCACCCCTCCACTTT. Amino acids: CASSLWSTENSPLHF. Full variable domain (missing parts from reference TRBV19 and TRBJ1-6): DGGITQSPKYLFRKEGQNVTLSCEQNLNHDAMYWYRQDPGQGLRLIYYSQIVNDFQKGDIAEGYSVSREKKESFPLTVTSAQKNPTAFYLCASSLWSTENSPLHFGNGTRLTVT.

The chain recombines TRBV5-4 with TRBJ2-7; tentative D call: TRBD1 (5 bases). Germline V gene lookup returns CDR1 SGHNT and CDR2 YYREEE (reference sequence). V was pared by 5 bases and J by 2 bases, with 14 bases between. The length of the CDR3 is 14 residues. As DNA, the CDR3 is TGTGCCAGCAGAAAGGGGATAGGGGCCTACGAGCAGTACTTC. As protein: CASRKGIGAYEQYF.

The V gene is TRBV14, the J gene TRBJ2-7; D unresolved. This CDR3 spans 12 amino acids. V was trimmed by 4 bases and J by 0 bases, leaving 4 bases between them. Looked up from germline, CDR1 is SGHDN and CDR2 is FVKESK. CDR3 sequence reads: CASSLHSYEQYF. In DNA, the CDR3 is TGTGCCAGCAGCCTCCACTCCTACGAGCAGTACTTC.

As to this clone: The identical CDR3 is also encoded by other nucleotide sequences in the sample. In nucleotides, the CDR3 is TGTGCCAGCAGTCCCGGACAGGGTGCCTACGAGCAGTACTTC. Encoded protein: CASSPGQGAYEQYF. The chain employs TRBV7-6 and TRBJ2-7, with 8 positions matching TRBD1. Germline V gene data show CDR1 as SGHVS and CDR2 as FNYEAQ. V lost 6 bases to trimming and J lost 2 bases; unmatched junction nucleotides: 6. The CDR3 extends over 14 amino acids.

This clone was counted a single time. The J gene is TRBJ2-7, the V gene TRBV21-1; the D segment call TRBD1 is taken from the table without a DNA check. TRBV21-1 is described as a pseudogene. The CDR3 length is 16 residues. The CDR3 DNA sequence: TGTGCCAGCAGCAATAGATTGGGACAGCCTCCCTACGAGCAGTACTTC. Encoded protein: CASSNRLGQPPYEQYF.

V and J are TRBV6-1 and TRBJ1-1, with D uncertain. Trimming took off 2 bases at V and 5 bases at J, with 15 bases between the two ends. This CDR3 contains 15 residues. CDR1 is MNHNS and CDR2 is SASEGT in the germline V gene. CDR3 loop: CASSEQAGPRTEAFF. As DNA, the CDR3 is TGTGCCAGCAGTGAACAGGCTGGCCCACGTACTGAAGCTTTCTTT.

The rearrangement links TRBV30 to TRBJ2-1, with D possibly being TRBD2 (6 bases). Germline-derived CDR1 and CDR2 are GTSNPN and SVGIG (reference sequence). Trimming removed 1 base from V and 5 bases from J, with 12 bases in between. The CDR3 contains 14 residues. The CDR3 DNA reads TGTGCCTGGAGTGCTAGCGAGCGAGACAATGAGCAGTTCTTC. Translated, it gives CAWSASERDNEQFF.

This sequence joins TRBV4-1 and TRBJ1-5; 7 positions match TRBD1. V lost 0 bases to trimming and J lost 3 bases; unmatched junction nucleotides: 11. This CDR3 contains 18 residues. The germline V gene has CDR1 MGHRA and CDR2 YSYEKL. The CDR3 coding sequence is TGCGCCAGCAGCCAAGATAGGACAGGTAATGAGTTCAATCAGCCCCAGCATTTT. Protein: CASSQDRTGNEFNQPQHF.

This clone was observed a few times. The chain has TRBV2 and TRBJ2-7, with 8 bases that match TRBD2. The CDR3 consists of 13 residues. The J segment lost 3 bases and the V segment lost 6 bases, leaving 4 bases of the junction unmatched. Germline lookup yields CDR1 SNHLY and CDR2 FYNNEI. CDR3 DNA: TGTGCCAGCAGGATACTAGCGGTCTACGAGCAGTACTTC. Amino acid sequence: CASRILAVYEQYF.

This clone was recorded once. The rearrangement links TRBV29-1 to TRBJ2-5, with 9 bases matching TRBD2. V shed 6 bases and J 4 bases; nucleotides not matched to a gene: 3. The CDR3 totals 12 residues. Germline-derived CDR1 and CDR2 are SQVTM and ANQGSEA. CDR3 amino acids: CSVVAGAETQYF. The CDR3 DNA reads as TGCAGCGTCGTAGCGGGGGCAGAGACCCAGTACTTC.

This clone was seen only a few times. V usage is TRBV4-3 and J usage is TRBJ1-4; TRBD1 aligns across 10 bases. Trimming took 2 bases from V and 8 from J; bases not matched to a gene: 8. CDR3 length equals 16 residues. Germline values: CDR1 LGHNA, CDR2 YSLEER. The CDR3 DNA follows: TGCGCCAGCAGCCAACTCCGGGACAGGGGAGACGAAAAACTGTTTTTT. This encodes CASSQLRDRGDEKLFF.

This chain joins TRBV28 and TRBJ2-1; 11 bases align to TRBD2. This CDR3 contains 12 residues. V dropped 8 bases and J dropped 13; count of bases not matched to a gene: 7. Germline V gives CDR1 MDHEN, CDR2 SYDVKM. CDR3 residues: CASGTSGPSQFF. Written as DNA, the CDR3 is TGTGCCAGCGGGACTAGCGGCCCCAGTCAGTTCTTC.

The chain recombines TRBV15 with TRBJ2-7, with 13 bases matching TRBD2. This CDR3 has 22 residues. Germline assignment: CDR1 LNHNV and CDR2 YYDKDF (reference sequence). The J segment lost 1 base and the V segment lost 0 bases, leaving 18 bases of the junction unmatched. CDR3 amino acids: CATSRDTPIGLAGANFSYEQYF. CDR3 bases: TGTGCCACCAGCAGAGACACCCCAATCGGACTAGCGGGAGCCAACTTTTCCTACGAGCAGTACTTC.

The genes are TRBV18 and TRBJ1-4, with D unclear. The CDR3 runs to 15 residues. V lost 8 bases, J lost 0 bases, and 13 bases lay in between. Germline-derived CDR1 and CDR2 are KGHSH and LQKENI. DNA of the CDR3: TGTGCCAGCCACGCCGCAGTTGCAACTAATGAAAAACTGTTTTTT. Translating it yields CASHAAVATNEKLFF.

In its sample, this clone was seen a few times. The J gene is TRBJ1-1, the V gene TRBV19; D gene ambiguous. Germline V gene data show CDR1 as LNHDA and CDR2 as SQIVND (reference sequence). CDR3 size: 15 residues. V lost 5 bases, J lost 0 bases, and 13 bases lay in between. CDR3 region: CASSAGSRMNTEAFF. The CDR3 DNA reads as TGTGCCAGTAGTGCCGGGAGCAGGATGAACACTGAAGCTTTCTTT.

This rearrangement joins TRBV9 to TRBJ2-1; the D gene is possibly TRBD1 (6 bases). Germline-derived CDR1 and CDR2 are SGDLS and YYNGEE. This CDR3 is built from 16 residues. V was cut by 3 bases and J by 6 bases, with 19 bases left in between. The CDR3 DNA reads as TGTGCCAGCAGCGCCCGCTCCACGGCAGGGGTCAATGAGCAGTTCTTC. It yields the protein CASSARSTAGVNEQFF.

The chain employs TRBV7-8 and TRBJ2-2; 9 nucleotides match TRBD1. The V gene's germline CDR1 is SGHVS and CDR2 FQNEAQ. Trimming at V came to 6 bases and at J to 5 bases, leaving 10 bases not matched to a gene. The CDR3 consists of 16 residues. The CDR3 DNA is TGTGCCAGCAGTTACCCCGGGACAGGGTTAACCGGGGAGCTGTTTTTT. This translates into CASSYPGTGLTGELFF.

This sequence joins TRBV5-4 and TRBJ1-2; TRBD1 matches at 11 bases. J was trimmed by 4 bases and V by 5 bases; bases with no gene match: 10. CDR3 size: 16 residues. Germline V gene sequence: CDR1 SGHNT, CDR2 YYREEE (reference sequence). CDR3: CASRRTGGTISYGYTF. Here the CDR3 DNA reads TGTGCCAGCAGAAGGACAGGGGGCACAATTAGCTATGGCTACACCTTC.

The chain's CDR3 is CASSVGQGMKQSSTDTQYF. CDR3 DNA sequence: TGTGCCAGCAGCGTAGGGCAGGGGATGAAGCAGTCTAGCACAGATACGCAGTATTTT. The chain combines TRBV9 with TRBJ2-3, with D tentatively TRBD1 (6 bases). This CDR3 region has 19 residues. V dropped 0 bases and J dropped 0 bases, with 20 bases sitting between them. Germline V gene data show CDR1 as SGDLS and CDR2 as YYNGEE.